One sample yielded the 20 T cell receptor beta chains listed below, sequenced in a study of CD8+ T cells in alopecia areata. cDNA prepared by RNA extraction and subsequent reverse transcription served as the template for sequencing. The method was immunoSEQ multiplex PCR; TCRdb's version includes in-frame clones alone and lacks a portion of them. The repertoire consists of approximately 150,000 clones, with 86% occurring once and the leading ten covering less than 15%. The sample's treatment: oral pan-JAK inhibitor, 5-10 mg twice daily. This sample comprised CD8+ T cells sorted from blood, obtained at week 4, from a patient treated with tofacitinib. All receptors derive from a human donor with alopecia areata.

This chain uses TRBV7-9 with TRBJ2-7; TRBD2 is a possible D gene (6 bases). Germline V gene sequence: CDR1 SEHNR, CDR2 FQNEAQ (reference sequence). Trimming removed 4 bases at V and 5 bases at J, with 18 bases between. The CDR3 has 15 residues. The CDR3 loop is CASSSERGKIHEQYF. The DNA for the CDR3 is TGTGCCAGCAGCTCTGAACGGGGGAAAATCCACGAGCAGTACTTC.

This clone was seen a handful of times. This chain connects TRBV11-1 to TRBJ2-3, with 10 positions matching TRBD2. Germline V CDR1 and CDR2: SGHAT, FQDESV (reference sequence). V lost 7 bases, J lost 1 base, and 5 bases stayed unmatched. The length of the CDR3 is 15 residues. CDR3 sequence (DNA): TGTGCCAGCACCGTCGGGACTAGCGGCACAGATACGCAGTATTTT. It yields the protein CASTVGTSGTDTQYF.

This clone was counted between two and nine times. V usage is TRBV7-9 and J usage is TRBJ2-3, with 9 positions matching TRBD2. Germline assignment: CDR1 SEHNR and CDR2 FQNEAQ (reference sequence). The length of the CDR3 is 13 residues. With 10 bases clipped from V and 5 bases from J, the junction kept 7 bases outside the gene matches. This chain's CDR3 is CATKREAGDTQYF. CDR3 DNA: TGTGCCACCAAGCGGGAGGCGGGAGATACGCAGTATTTT.

The V gene is TRBV6-6, the J gene TRBJ2-5, with D tentatively TRBD1 or TRBD2 (5 bases each). In germline, CDR1 is MNHNY, CDR2 SVGAGI (reference sequence). V gave up 4 bases and J gave up 0 bases, with 12 bases separating them. The CDR3 is 15 amino acids. CDR3 sequence reads: CASSSPEGYQETQYF. CDR3 in DNA: TGTGCCAGCAGTTCCCCAGAGGGGTACCAAGAGACCCAGTACTTC.

Turning to this clone: At one boundary the junction diverges from the germline segment, which might be a read error. The chain joins TRBV6-5 to TRBJ1-1; D may be TRBD1 (5 bases). The CDR3 has 14 residues. CDR1 is MNHEY, CDR2 SVGAGI, per germline. The CDR3 sequence is CASSYQGVGRRLKF. Written as DNA, the CDR3 is TGTGCCAGCAGTTACCAGGGCGTAGGACGGCGACTCAAATTT.

This clone was detected only once. The V gene is TRBV29-1, the J gene TRBJ2-7; D not resolved. This CDR3 region has 11 residues. Trimming took off 6 bases at V and 4 bases at J, with 10 bases between the two ends. Germline assignment: CDR1 SQVTM and CDR2 ANQGSEA. The CDR3 coding sequence is TGCAGCGTGTTGGGAACTTACGAGCAGTACTTC. Its translation: CSVLGTYEQYF.

The rearrangement joins TRBV5-6 to TRBJ1-4, with D perhaps matching TRBD1 (5 bases). CDR1 and CDR2 from the germline V gene are SGHDT and YYEEEE. The CDR3 has 16 residues. V was clipped by 2 bases and J by 8 bases, with 19 bases between them. Here the CDR3 reads CASSFYAVGREEKLFF. The DNA of the CDR3 is TGTGCCAGCAGCTTCTACGCTGTGGGGCGGGAGGAAAAACTGTTTTTT.

The chain carries TRBV6-5 and TRBJ1-1, with D possibly being TRBD1 (5 bases). V was cut by 2 bases and J by 1 base, with 8 bases left in between. This CDR3 contains 14 residues. Germline V gives CDR1 MNHEY, CDR2 SVGAGI. The CDR3 region has the DNA TGTGCCAGCAGTTACAGGGGCCCGAACACTGAAGCTTTCTTT. Its protein product is CASSYRGPNTEAFF.

This clone is a singleton in its sample. CDR3 sequence reads: CSVEDRSYGYTF. The CDR3 region has the DNA TGCAGCGTTGAAGATCGCAGCTATGGCTACACCTTC. This chain links TRBV29-1 with TRBJ1-2; D not resolved. Trimming stripped 0 bases from V and 4 bases from J, with 6 bases between. The CDR3 contains 12 residues. Germline V gene data show CDR1 as SQVTM and CDR2 as ANQGSEA.

The chain carries TRBV5-6 and TRBJ2-6; TRBD1 matches at 8 bases. V lost 2 bases and J lost 2; bases outside the gene matches: 9. The CDR3 sequence is 18 residues long. From germline, CDR1 is SGHDT and CDR2 YYEEEE. CDR3 coding DNA: TGTGCCAGCAGCTTCTTGGGACAGGATTCTCCTGGGGCCAACGTCCTGACTTTC. It translates to CASSFLGQDSPGANVLTF.

The chain employs TRBV4-2 and TRBJ2-7; D perhaps matches TRBD1 (6 bases). Germline V gene lookup returns CDR1 LGHNA and CDR2 YNFKEQ. This CDR3 region has 14 residues. Trimming pared 0 bases from V and 6 bases from J, leaving 12 bases between. The CDR3 DNA follows: TGTGCCAGCAGCCAAGAAGCGGCAGGGGCCGAGCAGTACTTC. Its translation is CASSQEAAGAEQYF.

The V and J genes are TRBV29-1 and TRBJ2-7; D not resolved. Between the trimmed V and J ends, which lost 1 base and 1 base, there was a span of 8 bases. The CDR3 consists of 13 residues. CDR1 and CDR2 from the germline V gene are SQVTM and ANQGSEA. The CDR3 sequence is CSVEGGDSYEQYF. In DNA form, the CDR3 reads TGCAGCGTTGAAGGTGGGGATTCCTACGAGCAGTACTTC.

The CDR3 DNA reads as TGTGCCAGCACCCGAGGGGGCGGGGTCCGAAACAATGAGCAGTTCTTC. It specifies CASTRGGGVRNNEQFF. The J gene is TRBJ2-1, the V gene TRBV2; the D gene is possibly TRBD1 (7 bases). V gave up 7 bases and J gave up 5 bases, with 21 bases separating them. The germline V gene has CDR1 SNHLY and CDR2 FYNNEI. CDR3 length equals 16 residues. The whole variable domain, filled in from reference TRBV2 and TRBJ2-1, reads EPEVTQTPSHQVTQMGQEVILRCVPISNHLYFYWYRQILGQKVEFLVSFYNNEISEKSEIFDDQFSVERPDGSNFTLKIRSTKLEDSAMYFCASTRGGGVRNNEQFFGPGTRLTVL.

The chain has TRBV4-1 and TRBJ1-2; D possibly corresponds to TRBD1 (5 bases). The length of the CDR3 is 17 residues. From germline, CDR1 is MGHRA and CDR2 YSYEKL. V dropped 0 bases and J dropped 1 base, with 15 bases sitting between them. The CDR3 DNA reads as TGCGCCAGCAGCCAAGATGAAGGACATTTGAGTAACTATGGCTACACCTTC. Its translation is CASSQDEGHLSNYGYTF.

The chain links TRBV7-9 to TRBJ2-5, with TRBD2 matching over 7 bases. V lost 5 bases to trimming and J lost 12 bases; unmatched junction nucleotides: 6. This CDR3 spans 11 amino acids. CDR1 is SEHNR and CDR2 is FQNEAQ in the germline V gene (reference sequence). The CDR3 here is CASSPGLVKYF. Here the CDR3 DNA reads TGTGCCAGCAGCCCCGGACTAGTCAAGTACTTC.

The V gene is TRBV29-1, the J gene TRBJ1-1; 7 bases fit TRBD1. This CDR3 is 12 amino acids long. V lost 6 bases and J lost 6; bases outside the gene matches: 7. Germline CDR1 and CDR2: SQVTM and ANQGSEA. In DNA form, the CDR3 reads TGCAGCGTACAAACAGGGGCCGCTGAAGCTTTCTTT. Translation gives CSVQTGAAEAFF.

This clone has a handful of counts. This sequence joins TRBV11-2 and TRBJ2-5; weak D call: TRBD1 (5 bases). Germline V gene data show CDR1 as SGHAT and CDR2 as FQNNGV. The CDR3 spans 13 residues. The germline V and J ends were trimmed by 6 bases and 2 bases, with 10 bases remaining between them. CDR3 sequence: CASRRTGQETQYF. The CDR3 DNA sequence: TGTGCCAGCAGGCGAACAGGACAAGAGACCCAGTACTTC.

The V call is TRBV29-1, the J call TRBJ1-1; D call uncertain. Germline lookup yields CDR1 SQVTM and CDR2 ANQGSEA. Trimming removed 2 bases at V and 4 bases at J, with 11 bases between. The CDR3 loop spans 13 amino acids. The CDR3 coding sequence is TGCAGCGTTGAATTTGGGATGGGCACTGAAGCTTTCTTT. Its protein is CSVEFGMGTEAFF. Based on the CDR3 plus reference TRBV29-1 and TRBJ1-1, the full variable domain is SAVISQKPSRDICQRGTSLTIQCQVDSQVTMMFWYRQQPGQSLTLIATANQGSEATYESGFVIDKFPISRPNLTFSTLTVSNMSPEDSSIYLCSVEFGMGTEAFFGQGTRLTVV.

This rearrangement joins TRBV2 to TRBJ2-2; D gene ambiguous. Trimming took 3 bases from V and 7 from J, leaving 12 bases between them. This CDR3 has 14 amino acids. Germline V gene lookup returns CDR1 SNHLY and CDR2 FYNNEI. CDR3 residues: CASSDEPLRGELFF. The CDR3, as DNA: TGTGCCAGCAGTGATGAGCCACTGCGCGGGGAGCTGTTTTTT.

The chain links TRBV27 to TRBJ1-1; D is perhaps TRBD1 (5 bases). Germline V gives CDR1 MNHEY, CDR2 SMNVEV (reference sequence). The germline V and J ends were trimmed by 7 bases and 1 base, with 10 bases remaining between them. The CDR3 spans 13 residues. This CDR3 reads CASKGRPNTEAFF. The CDR3 region has the DNA TGTGCCAGCAAGGGACGTCCGAACACTGAAGCTTTCTTT.